A single sample gave rise to the 4 T cell receptor beta chains below, sequenced in a study of blood T cell repertoires in COVID-19. Clones were read by immunoSEQ multiplex PCR, and TCRdb kept only the in-frame ones, dropping some. The sample has about 230,000 clones, approximately 80% seen once. Sequencing was done on a sample of peripheral blood. The receptor source for this set is a woman aged 40 to 50 who had recovered from COVID-19.

CDR3 coding DNA: TGTGCCAGCAGCCCCCAGTATATGAACACTGAAGCTTTCTTT. Encoded protein: CASSPQYMNTEAFF. The rearrangement links TRBV7-2 to TRBJ1-1; D remains unclear. The CDR3 has 14 residues. Germline V gene sequence: CDR1 SGHTA, CDR2 FQGNSA. V was clipped by 5 bases and J by 0 bases, with 10 bases between them.

The chain uses TRBV11-2 and TRBJ2-7; D is possibly TRBD1 (6 bases). V gave up 5 bases and J gave up 5 bases, with 16 bases separating them. Per the germline V gene, CDR1 is SGHAT and CDR2 is FQNNGV. There are 14 residues in the CDR3. CDR3: CASSANFGTHEQYF. The CDR3 DNA sequence: TGTGCCAGCAGCGCGAACTTCGGGACACACGAGCAGTACTTC.

The chain couples TRBV28 to TRBJ2-1, with no clear D. Looked up from germline, CDR1 is MDHEN and CDR2 is SYDVKM. This CDR3 has 14 amino acids. Trimming removed 1 base at V and 7 bases at J, with 11 bases between. The CDR3 coding sequence is TGTGCCAGCAGTTTATCGACCTCCGGGAATGAGCAGTTCTTC. Its protein product is CASSLSTSGNEQFF. The full variable domain, its missing parts supplied by reference TRBV28 and TRBJ2-1, is DVKVTQSSRYLVKRTGEKVFLECVQDMDHENMFWYRQDPGLGLRLIYFSYDVKMKEKGDIPEGYSVSREKKERFSLILESASTNQTSMYLCASSLSTSGNEQFFGPGTRLTVL.

The chain is built from TRBV7-8 and TRBJ2-1; 11 bases map to TRBD1. The ends lost 1 base at V and 9 bases at J; junction bases unmatched: 8. Germline V gene sequence: CDR1 SGHVS, CDR2 FQNEAQ. CDR3 length equals 16 residues. CDR3 amino acids: CASSLVGGTGGSEQFF. CDR3 coding DNA: TGTGCCAGCAGCTTAGTCGGAGGGACAGGGGGATCTGAGCAGTTCTTC.